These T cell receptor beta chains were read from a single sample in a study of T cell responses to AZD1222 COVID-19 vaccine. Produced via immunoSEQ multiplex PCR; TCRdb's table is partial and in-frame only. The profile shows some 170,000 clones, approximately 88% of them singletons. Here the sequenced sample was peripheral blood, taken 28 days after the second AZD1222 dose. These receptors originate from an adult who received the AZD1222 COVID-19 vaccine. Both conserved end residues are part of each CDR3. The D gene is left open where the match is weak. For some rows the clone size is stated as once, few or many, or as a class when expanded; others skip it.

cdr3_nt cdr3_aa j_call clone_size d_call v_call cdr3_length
TGTGCCAGCAGCTCACGGACGGCTTCTGGCTACACCTTC CASSSRTASGYTF TRBJ1-2 - - TRBV13 13
TGTGCCAGTAGTCCTCCTATCGGGGGGGCCTACAATGAGCAGTTCTTC CASSPPIGGAYNEQFF TRBJ2-1 - TRBD2 TRBV19 16
TGTGCCAGTAGTATCAGGGGCCAAAACGACTATGGCTACACCTTC CASSIRGQNDYGYTF TRBJ1-2 - - TRBV19 15
TGTGCCAGCAGCTTAAGCTCGGGAGAGACCCAGTACTTC CASSLSSGETQYF TRBJ2-5 - - TRBV7-9 13
TGTGCCAGCAGCCAAGATTGGTGGGGACAGGGTGCTCGGGCTTTCTTT CASSQDWWGQGARAFF TRBJ1-1 - TRBD1 TRBV14 16
TGTGCCAGCAGTTACCGGGAGGGGGGAGATTCACCCCTCCACTTT CASSYREGGDSPLHF TRBJ1-6 - - TRBV6-5 15
TGTGCCAGCTCACCGGATACAACAGGGGGCTTCGGCTACACCTTC CASSPDTTGGFGYTF TRBJ1-2 - TRBD1 TRBV18 15
TGTGCCAGCAGTTACACAGGGAGTGAAAAACTGTTTTTT CASSYTGSEKLFF TRBJ1-4 - - TRBV6-5 13
TGTGCCAGCAGCTCGACAGGGGGCGGCTTTGGCACTGAAGCTTTCTTT CASSSTGGGFGTEAFF TRBJ1-1 - TRBD1 TRBV7-2 16
TGTGCCAGCAGCTTAGATTCAGAAACGTGGCTAGCGGGGCTTAACACCGGGGAGCTGTTTTTT CASSLDSETWLAGLNTGELFF TRBJ2-2 - TRBD2 TRBV11-3 21
TGTGCCAGTACCGCTCTGGGCTATGGCTACACCTTC CASTALGYGYTF TRBJ1-2 - - TRBV19 12
TGTGCCAGCAGCGTAGGAGGGGCGGGCTCCTACGAGCAGTACTTC CASSVGGAGSYEQYF TRBJ2-7 - - TRBV9 15
TGTGCCAGCAGCTTAAAATTGAATTCACCCCTCCACTTT CASSLKLNSPLHF TRBJ1-6 once - TRBV7-3 13
TGTGCCACCAGCATGCGGGGAACGGGCAATCAGCCCCAGCATTTT CATSMRGTGNQPQHF TRBJ1-5 - - TRBV15 15
TGTGCCAGCAGCCAATCGGGCCCCCCAGGTGAAAAACTGTTTTTT CASSQSGPPGEKLFF TRBJ1-4 - - TRBV3-1/TRBV3-2 15
TGTGCCACCTCTGCGGACAGTAATCAGCCCCAGCATTTT CATSADSNQPQHF TRBJ1-5 once - TRBV15 13
TGTGCCAGCACCCAAACAACGGGCAATGAGCAGTTCTTC CASTQTTGNEQFF TRBJ2-1 - - TRBV5-8 13
TGCGCCAGCAGCCAAGCCGATCGGTCAGGGGGTGGCTACACCTTC CASSQADRSGGGYTF TRBJ1-2 - TRBD1 TRBV4-1 15
TGCAGTGCTAGTCGGCCAGCGGGGGGGGCCTACGAGCAGTACTTC CSASRPAGGAYEQYF TRBJ2-7 - TRBD2 TRBV20-1 15
TGCGCCAGCAGCCTAGAAGTAGGGGACAGCTCCTACGAGCAGTACTTC CASSLEVGDSSYEQYF TRBJ2-7 few TRBD1 TRBV4-3 16
TGCGCCAGCAGTAGGGATTACAATGAGCAGTTCTTC CASSRDYNEQFF TRBJ2-1 - - TRBV5-1 12
TGTGCCAGCTCTAGGGAATACCGACAGGGTAACAATGAGCAGTTCTTC CASSREYRQGNNEQFF TRBJ2-1 - TRBD1 TRBV2 16
TGTGCCAGCAGCCGTCGGGACAGGGGATCTCCAGGGGACACTGAAGCTTTCTTT CASSRRDRGSPGDTEAFF TRBJ1-1 - TRBD1 TRBV11-2 18
TGTGCCAGCAGTGAAATGCGAGAGCAGTTCTTC CASSEMREQFF TRBJ2-1 - - TRBV2 11
TGTGCCAGCAGCTTAGCTCCTAGCGGGGCCGGGAAGGATGAGCAGTTCTTC CASSLAPSGAGKDEQFF TRBJ2-1 - TRBD2 TRBV7-2 17
TGTGCCTGGAGTGTCGTGGAGGGGGGTCAGCCCCAGCATTTT CAWSVVEGGQPQHF TRBJ1-5 - - TRBV30 14
TGTGCCTGGAGTATGGACAGTAGCTCTGGAAACACCATATATTTT CAWSMDSSSGNTIYF TRBJ1-3 - - TRBV30 15